What follows is one T cell receptor beta chain and its context. Its target is unknown. These data are taken from a study of cytomegalovirus exposure and HLA in healthy donors. About the study: HLA-typed donors were the source of 83 million or so unique TCRs held in an early data release.

Amplification used 60 Vbeta primers and 13 Jbeta primers. The protocol was immunoSEQ multiplex PCR, while the TCRdb copy is restricted to in-frame clones and leaves out a portion. The sample shows roughly 120,000 clones, 80% to 85% of them seen only once. V lost 5 bases to trimming and J lost 8 bases, with 15 bases between them. The CDR3 totals 14 residues. CDR1 and CDR2 (germline): LNHNV, YYDKDF (reference sequence). Study outcomes and limitations: In a later analysis, about 17,000 TCR beta sequences were associated with HLA alleles at 0.05 false discovery rate. Indistinguishable V segments such as TRBV6-2 and TRBV6-3 were excluded. Analyzed later, association rates of TCRs varied across HLA loci, with DRB1 most and HLA-C fewest.

The sequenced material came from PBMCs. The rearrangement uses TRBV15 and TRBJ1-4; TRBD1 is a possible D gene (6 bases). This receptor was taken from a woman in her thirties in good health and CMV-seronegative. This CDR3 reads CATSGGSTREKLFF. The CDR3 nucleotides read TGTGCCACCAGCGGGGGCTCGACAAGGGAAAAACTGTTTTTT.